This note documents a single T cell receptor beta chain sequence. This sample was included in a study of cytomegalovirus exposure and HLA in healthy donors. The CDR3 totals 15 residues. V lost 2 bases, J lost 6 bases, and 8 bases stayed unmatched. Germline CDR1 and CDR2: SGHVS and FNYEAQ. In the PCR, 60 Vbeta and 13 Jbeta primers were used. Here immunoSEQ multiplex PCR was the method, and the copy in TCRdb shows in-frame clones only, minus some. Of roughly 130,000 clones listed, 79% are singletons. Specimen: PBMCs. This sequence originates from a female donor in good health and CMV-seronegative. The rearrangement uses TRBV7-6 and TRBJ1-1; 8 bases match TRBD1. The DNA for the CDR3 is TGTGCCAGCAGCTTAAGGGGGCAGGGGGCCTCTGAAGCTTTCTTT. Translated: CASSLRGQGASEAFF.